The clone carrying this TCR beta chain was observed many times. Its antigen remains unidentified. The PCR was carried out with 60 Vbeta primers and 13 Jbeta primers. Sequenced by immunoSEQ multiplex PCR; TCRdb stores in-frame clones only, minus some. This sample has 150,000 to 200,000 clones, with around 80% found just once. This specimen comes from a study of cytomegalovirus exposure and HLA in healthy donors. Study findings and constraints: As confirmed in vitro, a few CMV-associated chains were specific for CMV antigens. Productive status was seen about 90% or about 30% of the time for most TCR beta V segments in an earlier analysis.

Trimming left V 0 bases short and J 4 bases short, with 6 bases between. The CDR3 has 13 residues. Looked up from germline, CDR1 is SGHNT and CDR2 is YYREEE (reference sequence). Every donor was a healthy person donating bone marrow. Though probably carrying unrecorded immune exposures, donors were nominally healthy at sampling. This clonotype was sampled from a woman in her thirties in good health and CMV-seronegative. The genes are TRBV5-4 and TRBJ2-3; D is undetermined. Sequencing input: PBMCs. DNA for the CDR3: TGTGCCAGCAGCTTGGAATCGTCAGATACGCAGTATTTT. This translates into CASSLESSDTQYF.